This TCR beta chain was identified in a study of a mutant IDH1 vaccine in newly diagnosed glioma. In the study overall: In weeks 1, 3, 5, 7, 11, 15, 19 and 23, patients were vaccinated. Patients were started on vaccination 4-6 weeks after radiotherapy alone, or with temozolomide cycles. Former treatment meant radiotherapy, temozolomide, or both; the majority had gotten both. Broader study findings: Patients showed vaccine-induced immune responses at a rate of under 95%.

Repertoires were generated with immunoSEQ multiplex PCR, while TCRdb's copy carries only in-frame clones and drops some. This table has approximately 60,000 clones, 82% appearing once. Note on this clone: Antigen: not known.

Per germline, CDR1 GTSNPN and CDR2 SVGIG (reference sequence). Unmatched junction bases numbered 14, after V lost 2 bases and J lost 4 bases. This CDR3 spans 17 amino acids. This sample's time point: week 5, during vaccination. One vaccine dose held 300 ug of mutant IDH1 20-mer peptide and came with topical imiquimod. The J gene is TRBJ2-1, the V gene TRBV30; TRBD2 aligns across 7 bases. The sample here was PBMCs, taken from a glioma patient whose treatment included an IDH1 peptide vaccine. The source is a woman between 18 and 29 years old with glioma. Some clones in this sample may be carry-over from other donors' samples. The DNA of the CDR3 is TGTGCCTGGAGTTCAGGCGTTAGGGGAGGGGCTTACAATGAGCAGTTCTTC. Protein: CAWSSGVRGGAYNEQFF.